The T cell receptor beta chain under discussion was sequenced for a study of T cell clonality in common variable immunodeficiency. The method was immunoSEQ multiplex PCR; TCRdb's version includes in-frame clones alone and lacks a portion of them. The specimen has 35,000 to 50,000 clones, none found just once. Overall study findings and caveats: CVID subjects had higher TCRbeta clonality than healthy controls, most marked in about a third.

In its sample, this clone was seen many times. Its target is unknown. The CDR3 end falls 3 residues outside the read, so it is completed with the germline J gene. The CDR3 totals 15 residues. V gave up 0 bases and J gave up 1 base, with 8 bases separating them. Germline CDR1 SGHRS, CDR2 YFSETQ. The rearrangement uses TRBV5-1 and TRBJ2-1; D is perhaps TRBD1 (5 bases). This TCR derives from a person aged 18-70 years in good health. Source material: peripheral blood mononuclear cells. CDR3 sequence: CASSLARASYNEQFF. The CDR3 bases that were read are TGCGCCAGCAGCTTGGCCAGGGCATCCTACAATGAG. Full variable domain (rest looked up from reference TRBV5-1 and TRBJ2-1): KAGVTQTPRYLIKTRGQQVTLSCSPISGHRSVSWYQQTPGQGLQFLFEYFSETQRNKGNFPGRFSGRQFSNSRSEMNVSTLELGDSALYLCASSLARASYNEQFFGPGTRLTVL.